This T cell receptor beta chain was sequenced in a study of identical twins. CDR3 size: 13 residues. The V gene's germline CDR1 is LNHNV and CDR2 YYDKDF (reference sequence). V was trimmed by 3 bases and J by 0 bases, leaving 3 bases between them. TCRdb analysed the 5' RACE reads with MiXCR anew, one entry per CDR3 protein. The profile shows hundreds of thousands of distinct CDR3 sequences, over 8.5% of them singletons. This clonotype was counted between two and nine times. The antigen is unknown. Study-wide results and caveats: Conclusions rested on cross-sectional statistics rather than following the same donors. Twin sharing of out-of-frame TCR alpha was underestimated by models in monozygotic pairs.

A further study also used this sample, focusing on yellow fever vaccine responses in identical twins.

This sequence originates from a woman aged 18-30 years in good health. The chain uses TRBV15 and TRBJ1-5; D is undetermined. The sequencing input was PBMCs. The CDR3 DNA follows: TGTGCCACCAGCAGGGCTAGCAATCAGCCCCAGCATTTT. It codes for CATSRASNQPQHF.